The next 3 T cell receptor beta chains were all read from a single sample in a study of T cells after yellow fever vaccination. TCRdb reanalysed the 5' RACE reads using MiXCR and keeps one entry per CDR3 protein. The sample lists hundreds of thousands of distinct CDR3 sequences, around 19% occurring once. The starting material was PBMCs, obtained before the yellow fever booster vaccination. The source is a man younger than 35 who received the YFV17D yellow fever vaccine.

The rearrangement uses TRBV4-1 and TRBJ2-1; 7 bases align to TRBD2. The V gene's germline CDR1 is MGHRA and CDR2 YSYEKL. The junction had 15 bases not matched to a gene; V was cut back by 5 bases and J by 8 bases. This CDR3 has 16 amino acids. CDR3 bases: TGCGCCAGCAGCAAAAACCCGGGACTATATACGGATGAGCAGTTCTTC. Residues: CASSKNPGLYTDEQFF.

Only a few counts were recorded for this clonotype. This rearrangement joins TRBV12-3 or TRBV12-4 to TRBJ1-1, with D maybe TRBD1 (5 bases). CDR3 length: 18 residues. The V end was cut by 6 bases, the J end by 2 bases, with 25 bases between. The CDR3 DNA sequence: TGTGCCAGCAGAGCCCGACAGTTCGGCGATTCCGGCAACACTGAAGCTTTCTTT. The encoded protein is CASRARQFGDSGNTEAFF.

This clonotype has just a few counts. The rearrangement joins TRBV4-3 to TRBJ2-6, with 7 positions matching TRBD2. In germline, CDR1 is LGHNA, CDR2 YSLEER. The CDR3 length is 18 residues. Unmatched junction bases numbered 5, after V lost 0 bases and J lost 0 bases. CDR3 sequence reads: CASSQDWRGYSGANVLTF. CDR3 sequence (DNA): TGCGCCAGCAGCCAAGATTGGCGGGGGTACTCTGGGGCCAACGTCCTGACTTTC.